Listed below are T cell receptor beta chains from one sample, sequenced in a study of T cell therapy after organ transplantation. The data were produced by immunoSEQ multiplex PCR, yet TCRdb's version contains in-frame clones alone and is incomplete. Of roughly 48,000 clones listed, roughly 93% are singletons. Their recognized antigens are unknown. This sample comprised CD8+ T cells from blood, obtained before autologous CMV-specific T cell therapy. These receptors were obtained from a human patient who had received a solid organ transplant and had CMV disease. Each CDR3 is given with its conserved first and last residue. A D gene is named only where the DNA matches it firmly. The size entry is marked missing in some rows and otherwise reads once, few, many or a size class.

d_call | j_call | clone_size | v_call | cdr3_nt | cdr3_aa
. | TRBJ2-1 | . | TRBV4-1 | TGCGCCAGCAGCCTCACAGCGGCCTACAATGAGCAGTTCTTC | CASSLTAAYNEQFF
. | TRBJ1-5 | . | TRBV7-8 | TGTGCCAGCAAACCTGGTGCTTATAGCAATCAGCCCCAGCATTTT | CASKPGAYSNQPQHF
. | TRBJ1-1 | once | TRBV7-9 | TGTGCCAGCAGCGCGGATACTGAAGCTTTCTTT | CASSADTEAFF
. | TRBJ2-1 | . | TRBV27 | TGTGCCAGCAGTTTGACTTCTCTACCCCACAATGAGCAGTTCTTC | CASSLTSLPHNEQFF
. | TRBJ1-3 | . | TRBV25-1 | TGTGCCAGTGCTTCCCTGGGGAGCTCTGGAAACACCATATATTTT | CASASLGSSGNTIYF
. | TRBJ2-5 | once | TRBV19 | TGTGCCAGTAGTATAGTCTTCCAAGAGACCCAGTACTTC | CASSIVFQETQYF
. | TRBJ2-3 | . | TRBV5-4 | TGTGCCAGCGCCCCGGAGGGGGCTGGGGGAGATACGCAGTATTTT | CASAPEGAGGDTQYF
TRBD2 | TRBJ2-3 | . | TRBV7-9 | TGTGCCAGCAGCTTAGGTGCGGGGGGGATAGCAGATACGCAGTATTTT | CASSLGAGGIADTQYF
TRBD1 | TRBJ2-7 | . | TRBV4-1 | TGCGCCAGCAGCCCTGGACAGGGTGCCTACGAGCAGTACTTC | CASSPGQGAYEQYF
. | TRBJ2-1 | . | TRBV5-1 | TGCGCCAGCAGTCGCGGCCCTCAATTGGGCGGCTCCTACAATGAGCAGTTCTTC | CASSRGPQLGGSYNEQFF
TRBD1 | TRBJ1-1 | once | TRBV27 | TGTGCCAGCAGGCCTCATCAGGGGGCCGACACTGAAGCTTTCTTT | CASRPHQGADTEAFF
. | TRBJ2-7 | . | TRBV11-3 | TGTGCCAGCAGCTTCAGCGGGTCCTACGAGCAGTACTTC | CASSFSGSYEQYF
. | TRBJ1-1 | . | TRBV4-1 | TGCGCCAGCAGCCAAGAACCGGGACACTACACTGGGGCTTTCTTT | CASSQEPGHYTGAFF
TRBD2 | TRBJ2-7 | . | TRBV7-8 | TGTGCCAGCAGCTTCGGCCTGGGACTAGCGGGAGGTGAGCAGTACTTC | CASSFGLGLAGGEQYF
. | TRBJ2-7 | . | TRBV11-1 | TGTGCCAGCAGCTCCTCGATTGGGGGTGGCTACGAGCAGTACTTC | CASSSSIGGGYEQYF
TRBD1 | TRBJ2-7 | . | TRBV10-3 | TGTGCCATCAGTGAGAGGGCAGGGGGTCCCTACGAGCAGTACTTC | CAISERAGGPYEQYF
TRBD2 | TRBJ2-3 | . | TRBV29-1 | TGCAGCGTTGATGGGCGGGGGGGCACAGATACGCAGTATTTT | CSVDGRGGTDTQYF
. | TRBJ1-2 | . | TRBV6-1 | TGTGCCAGCAGTGAACTTGGTCCTCTAACAGCTAACTATGGCTACACCTTC | CASSELGPLTANYGYTF
. | TRBJ2-5 | . | TRBV7-9 | TGTGCCAGCAGCTTAGCTCGGGGTAGGGGAAAAGAGACCCAGTACTTC | CASSLARGRGKETQYF
. | TRBJ1-2 | . | TRBV6-5 | TGTGCCAGCACAATGTCCGGGGGTAACTATGGCTACACCTTC | CASTMSGGNYGYTF
TRBD1 | TRBJ2-2 | . | TRBV5-6 | TGTGCCAGCAGCTCCTGGACAGGGACGAACACCGGGGAGCTGTTTTTT | CASSSWTGTNTGELFF
. | TRBJ2-7 | . | TRBV5-5 | TGTGCCAGCAGCTTGACAGCGCCTACGGCCTACGAGCAGTACTTC | CASSLTAPTAYEQYF
TRBD2 | TRBJ2-5 | . | TRBV7-8 | TGTGCCAGCAGCTCACTAGCGGGGGGGCGGGAGACCCAGTACTTC | CASSSLAGGRETQYF
TRBD2 | TRBJ2-5 | . | TRBV2 | TGTGCCAGCAGTCATAGCGGGATCCAAGAGACCCAGTACTTC | CASSHSGIQETQYF
. | TRBJ2-5 | . | TRBV29-1 | TGCAGCGTTGAACCCCCAGGTCCGGGGACCCAGTACTTC | CSVEPPGPGTQYF
. | TRBJ1-4 | . | TRBV5-1 | TGCGCCAGCAGCTTCTCAGGGGCCCGAGCTGAGGAACTGTTTTTT | CASSFSGARAEELFF
. | TRBJ2-7 | . | TRBV5-5 | TGTGCCAGCAGCTCGACAATTAACAACTCCGAGCAGTACTTC | CASSSTINNSEQYF
. | TRBJ2-2 | few | TRBV7-8 | TGTGCCAGCAGCTTAGTTCTTCGGGAGAAGAAGACCGGGGAGCTGTTTTTT | CASSLVLREKKTGELFF
TRBD1 | TRBJ2-7 | . | TRBV5-4 | TGTGCCAGCAGCTGGGACAGGAGCTCCTACGAGCAGTACTTC | CASSWDRSSYEQYF
. | TRBJ1-3 | . | TRBV13 | TGTGCCAGCAGCTGGCCAACAGGGCAACCTGGAAACACCATATATTTT | CASSWPTGQPGNTIYF
. | TRBJ2-3 | . | TRBV6-1 | TGTGCCAGCAGTGAAACTAGCCCGCCAGATACGCAGTATTTT | CASSETSPPDTQYF
TRBD1 | TRBJ2-1 | . | TRBV6-4 | TGTGCCAGCAGTGGGGGATCAGGGGGCAATGAGCAGTTCTTC | CASSGGSGGNEQFF
. | TRBJ2-2 | . | TRBV7-8 | TGTGCCAGCAGCTTAAGGTCCCTTCGGAGTGAAGGCAGCCTATCTAACACCGGGGAGCTGTTTTTT | CASSLRSLRSEGSLSNTGELFF
TRBD2 | TRBJ2-2 | . | TRBV4-3 | TGCGCCAGCAGCCAAGTTGTAGCGGGGGGGCCGATGTACCCCGGGGAGCTGTTTTTT | CASSQVVAGGPMYPGELFF
. | TRBJ2-7 | . | TRBV7-2 | TGTGCCAGCAGCCCCTCACCGGGGTCCTACGAGCAGTACTTC | CASSPSPGSYEQYF
. | TRBJ1-1 | . | TRBV5-4 | TGTGCCAGCAGCCATAATATGAACACTGAAGCTTTCTTT | CASSHNMNTEAFF
. | TRBJ1-5 | . | TRBV5-5 | TGTGCCAGCAGCTTGGGGGCGAAAGCTAGCAATCAGCCCCAGCATTTT | CASSLGAKASNQPQHF
TRBD1 | TRBJ1-5 | . | TRBV27 | TGTGCCAGCAGTCCCGGGGACAGGGTTTATCAGCCCCAGCATTTT | CASSPGDRVYQPQHF
. | TRBJ2-1 | . | TRBV29-1 | TGCAGCGTCGGACTCCACAATGAGCAGTTCTTC | CSVGLHNEQFF
. | TRBJ1-5 | . | TRBV7-2 | TGTGCCAGCAGCGAGCGAGGGGCCGAGGGCAATCAGCCCCAGCATTTT | CASSERGAEGNQPQHF
. | TRBJ1-1 | . | TRBV14 | TGTGCCAGCAGCCAAGGGCCTGATGCTTTCTTT | CASSQGPDAFF
. | TRBJ1-1 | . | TRBV2 | TGTGCCGTACCGGTTGTGGCTGAAGCTTTCTTT | CAVPVVAEAFF
. | TRBJ1-1 | . | TRBV30 | TGTGCCTGGAGATACGGATCGAACACTGAAGCTTTCTTT | CAWRYGSNTEAFF